This TCR beta chain was captured by sequencing in a study of T cells after yellow fever vaccination. As for this clonotype: Its target is unknown. A clone one base away is much larger, so this may be a read error.

CDR1 is LNHNV, CDR2 YYDKDF, per germline (reference sequence). The CDR3 is made up of 12 amino acids. V was trimmed by 1 base and J by 3 bases, leaving 4 bases between them. Template switching with 5'RACE generated the TCR cDNA and added a universal primer site and UMIs. MiXCR, run by TCRdb on the 5' RACE reads, gives a single entry per CDR3 protein. The repertoire has approximately 140,000 distinct CDR3 sequences, around 7.7% of them found once; the top ten carry approximately 0.78%. Study-wide points: The secondary response showed a weaker magnitude and a faster peak, day 5 versus 15. Abundant bulk-population clonotypes could contaminate the FACS-sorted repertoires.

Specimen: CD4+ T cells sorted from PBMCs, collected 5 days after the yellow fever booster vaccination. The receptor was isolated from a man aged 25-45 years who received the YFV17D yellow fever vaccine. This chain links TRBV15 with TRBJ2-7, with D unclear. The DNA of the CDR3 is TGTGCCACCAGCAGAGCTGACTACGAGCAGTACTTC. Amino acid sequence: CATSRADYEQYF.